This T cell receptor beta chain was recovered during a study of post-analysis software for immune sequencing data. Study in general: Clinical courses comprised relapsing-remitting, secondary progressive and progressive-relapsing multiple sclerosis.

The TCR beta cDNA libraries carried unique molecular identifiers. TCRdb reprocessed the PCR reads via MiXCR and lists one record per CDR3 protein. The sample lists 750,000 to 950,000 distinct CDR3 sequences; more than 45% were seen once. On this clonotype: Its antigen is currently unknown.

Regarding the study as a whole: Strong same-batch co-clustering of samples appeared with F measure clustering. The study found TRBV5-6, TRBV5-1 and TRBV20-1 among several TRBV segments more frequent in patients than controls. Controls had significantly higher normalized Chao1 diversity than multiple sclerosis patients.

The CDR3 length is 16 residues. V was trimmed by 0 bases and J by 0 bases, leaving 10 bases between them. CDR1 SGHRS and CDR2 YFSETQ come from the germline V gene. The rearrangement uses TRBV5-1 and TRBJ1-5, with unresolved D. Sequenced sample: blood. The clonotype originates from a girl aged 5-17 years with multiple sclerosis. DNA for the CDR3: TGCGCCAGCAGCTTGGGCGTACCAGGTAGCAATCAGCCCCAGCATTTT. Translating gives CASSLGVPGSNQPQHF.